The clone carrying this T cell receptor beta chain has a count of ten or more. The antigen remains undetermined. In building TCR beta libraries, iRepertoire HTBI primers were used together with Arm-PCR of CDR3 regions. TCRdb re-derived calls from the multiplex PCR reads in MiXCR, one entry per CDR3 protein. The table includes about 470,000 distinct CDR3 sequences, around 21% detected once. This record comes from a study of regulatory T cells in long-lasting Graves disease. Overall study findings and caveats: Persistent Graves' patients showed reduced TCR diversity versus newly diagnosed patients. Possibly, too few samples lowered accuracy.

CDR1 is MDHEN, CDR2 SYDVKM, per germline. V lost 1 base and J lost 5, with 12 bases in between. CDR3 length: 14 residues. Described time point: persistent/refractory GD, antithyroid drugs over 5 years with positive TRAb. PBMC RNA served as the TCR library source. The source was peripheral blood mononuclear cells (PBMCs), collected when the disease was refractory, from a patient treated with antithyroid drugs. The source of this sequence is a female donor with Graves disease. V usage is TRBV28 and J usage is TRBJ2-7; D perhaps matches TRBD1 (5 bases). CDR3: CASSLSQGRNEQYF. Here the CDR3 DNA reads TGTGCCAGCAGTTTATCTCAGGGTAGGAACGAGCAGTACTTC.